A single sample gave rise to the 10 T cell receptor beta chains below, sequenced in a study of human T cells and chemical hapten exposure. TCRdb redid the calling of the RACE reads with MiXCR, one entry per CDR3 protein. The table lists around 75,000 distinct CDR3 sequences, about a tenth of them singletons. Time point specified: patch test 2, 6 weeks after DPC sensitization. Documented treatment: therapeutic diphenylcyclopropenone sensitization with weekly scalp DPC. This material consisted of whole blood, taken in connection with sensitization to the hapten diphenylcyclopropenone (DPC). All receptors derive from a woman in her forties or fifties with alopecia areata. Some clones in this sample may be carry-over from other donors' samples.

This sequence joins TRBV7-9 and TRBJ1-1, with a weak D call TRBD1 (6 bases). CDR1 is SEHNR and CDR2 is FQNEAQ in the germline V gene (reference sequence). The V and J ends lost 6 bases and 4 bases respectively, with 21 bases between them. The CDR3 loop spans 16 amino acids. The CDR3 sequence: CASSLEGGQRGTEAFF. CDR3 in DNA: TGTGCCAGCAGTCTCGAGGGGGGCCAACGAGGCACTGAAGCTTTCTTT.

This clonotype was observed many times. This sequence joins TRBV12-3 or TRBV12-4 and TRBJ2-3, with D uncertain. V was clipped by 5 bases and J by 2 bases, with 11 bases between them. The CDR3 runs to 14 residues. CDR3: CASSLRTVTDTQYF. The CDR3, as DNA: TGTGCCAGCAGTCTAAGGACGGTCACAGATACGCAGTATTTT.

The sample holds a few counts of this clonotype. J is TRBJ2-3 and V is TRBV7-2; TRBD2 aligns across 9 bases. The J segment lost 0 bases and the V segment lost 2 bases, leaving 9 bases of the junction unmatched. The CDR3 runs to 18 residues. Germline V lookup: CDR1 SGHTA, CDR2 FQGNSA. In nucleotides, the CDR3 is TGTGCCAGCAGCTTACAAGGGACTAGCAGAACTAGCACAGATACGCAGTATTTT. Translated, it gives CASSLQGTSRTSTDTQYF.

This clonotype occurred a few times. In DNA, the CDR3 is TGCGCCAGCAGTCGGGACGTCGCTGAAGCTTTCTTT. Protein: CASSRDVAEAFF. This chain joins TRBV5-1 and TRBJ1-1; tentative D call: TRBD1 (5 bases). Per germline, CDR1 SGHRS and CDR2 YFSETQ. V gave up 5 bases and J gave up 6 bases, with 11 bases separating them. The CDR3 totals 12 residues.

This clonotype was recorded many times. The chain combines TRBV29-1 with TRBJ2-3; TRBD2 matches at 11 bases. CDR3 length: 15 amino acids. Losses at the gene ends were 6 bases for V and 6 bases for J; bases not matched to a gene: 11. The germline V gene has CDR1 SQVTM and CDR2 ANQGSEA. CDR3 in DNA: TGCAGCGTCGCTCTACTAGCGGGAGTTTCTGATACGCAGTATTTT. This codes for CSVALLAGVSDTQYF.

As regards this clonotype: The germline gene is not matched at one end of the junction; a read error may be the cause. This rearrangement joins TRBV7-7 to TRBJ2-7, with 11 bases fitting TRBD2. The CDR3 consists of 16 residues. Germline lookup yields CDR1 SSHAT and CDR2 FNYEAQ (reference sequence). The CDR3 loop is CASSPVAGGDGHEQYF. Here the CDR3 DNA reads TGTGCTAGCAGCCCCGTAGCGGGAGGGGACGGGCACGAGCAGTACTTC. The full variable domain, rest sourced from reference TRBV7-7 and TRBJ2-7, is GAGVSQSPRYKVTKRGQDVTLRCDPISSHATLYWYQQALGQGPEFLTYFNYEAQPDKSGLPSDRFSAERPEGSISTLTIQRTEQRDSAMYRCASSPVAGGDGHEQYFGPGTRLTVT.

This clonotype was detected a few times. This chain connects TRBV6-1 to TRBJ1-5, with D possibly being TRBD1 (6 bases). V shed 3 bases and J shed 7 bases, with 10 bases lying between them. The CDR3 loop spans 13 amino acids. The germline gives CDR1 MNHNS, CDR2 SASEGT. CDR3 in amino acids: CASSEGGRQPQHF. The CDR3 nucleotides read TGTGCCAGCAGTGAGGGGGGGCGGCAGCCCCAGCATTTT.

The V call is TRBV5-1, the J call TRBJ2-1; D possibly corresponds to TRBD2 (6 bases). There are 14 residues in the CDR3. Trimming took 0 bases from V and 5 from J, leaving 9 bases between them. Germline V lookup: CDR1 SGHRS, CDR2 YFSETQ. As DNA, the CDR3 is TGCGCCAGCAGCTTGGGACTAGGAAACAATGAGCAGTTCTTC. This codes for CASSLGLGNNEQFF.

The V and J genes are TRBV28 and TRBJ1-1; D is unresolved. CDR1 and CDR2 from the germline V gene are MDHEN and SYDVKM. V lost 3 bases and J 1 base, leaving 9 bases between the germline ends. The length of the CDR3 is 14 residues. Here the CDR3 reads CASSFGGPNTEAFF. CDR3 in DNA: TGTGCCAGCAGTTTCGGCGGACCGAACACTGAAGCTTTCTTT.

On this clonotype: An end of the junction does not agree with germline; a read error may underlie this. The rearrangement uses TRBV19 and TRBJ2-1, with 8 positions matching TRBD2. CDR3 size: 15 residues. CDR1 is LNHDA, CDR2 SQIVND, per germline (reference sequence). The CDR3 nucleotides are TGTGTCAGTAGTATAGTAAGCGGGGGATACAATGAGCAGTTCTTC. This codes for CVSSIVSGGYNEQFF.